The rows below give T cell receptor beta chains drawn from one sample of a study of blood T cell repertoires in COVID-19. The protocol was immunoSEQ multiplex PCR, while the TCRdb copy is restricted to in-frame clones and leaves out a portion. The sample holds around 250,000 clones; 90% are singletons and the top ten take around 2.3%. Sequencing was done on a sample of peripheral blood. These receptors originate from an older woman with COVID-19, enrolled during active disease. CDR3s include the opening cysteine and the closing phenylalanine or tryptophan. D genes are given only for firm matches. Not every row has a clone size; where given, it reads once, few, many or a size class.

abundance	v_gene	j_gene	d_gene	CDR3aa	CDR3nt
NA	TRBV9	TRBJ1-1	NA	CASSRGEGRTEAFF	TGTGCCAGCAGCCGGGGGGAGGGGCGAACTGAAGCTTTCTTT
NA	TRBV6-5	TRBJ1-1	NA	CASTDPRDAGGAFF	TGTGCCAGCACCGACCCCCGGGACGCCGGGGGTGCTTTCTTT
NA	TRBV13	TRBJ2-6	TRBD1	CASSRDSSGANVLTF	TGTGCCAGCAGCAGGGACAGCTCTGGGGCCAACGTCCTGACTTTC
NA	TRBV4-3	TRBJ1-3	NA	CASSQDTRETSGNTIYF	TGCGCCAGCAGCCAAGATACCCGCGAAACCTCTGGAAACACCATATATTTT
NA	TRBV18	TRBJ1-2	NA	CASSPWTEANYGYTF	TGTGCCAGCTCACCTTGGACAGAAGCTAACTATGGCTACACCTTC
NA	TRBV5-6	TRBJ1-4	NA	CASSLLNEKLFF	TGTGCCAGCAGCTTACTCAATGAAAAACTGTTTTTT
once	TRBV6-2/TRBV6-3	TRBJ1-2	TRBD1	CASSWGQGKSYTF	TGTGCCAGCAGTTGGGGACAGGGTAAGAGCTACACCTTC
NA	TRBV6-1	TRBJ1-2	TRBD1	CASSATRDRGNYGYTF	TGTGCCAGCAGTGCAACCCGGGACAGGGGTAACTATGGCTACACCTTC
NA	TRBV7-8	TRBJ1-4	TRBD1	CASSPGTVREKLFF	TGTGCCAGCAGCCCGGGGACAGTTAGAGAAAAACTGTTTTTT
NA	TRBV6-6	TRBJ2-1	TRBD2	CASSYSTLANGEQFF	TGTGCCAGCAGTTACTCGACACTAGCGAACGGTGAGCAGTTCTTC